The clone carrying this T cell receptor (beta chain) was recorded once. Its antigen remains unknown. These data belong to a study of neoadjuvant anti-PD-1 for oral cavity cancer. Overall study results and limits: Higher pretreatment Treg/Th17 ratios tracked higher pretreatment blood clonality. Post-nivolumab, blood T cell clonality was significantly elevated in non-responders.

Most PBMC samples had around 480 ng input DNA in six replicates. Method: immunoSEQ multiplex PCR; TCRdb's copy keeps in-frame clones and lacks some. The sample yields some 30,000 clones, roughly 79% seen once. The CDR3 has 14 residues. The germline gives CDR1 SGHVS, CDR2 FQNEAQ. The V and J ends lost 5 bases and 7 bases, in that order; junction bases with no gene match: 10. Time point meaning: after neoadjuvant nivolumab, at surgical resection. Stage II-IVA oral cavity squamous cell carcinoma was new and untreated by systemic or radiation therapy. The chain recombines TRBV7-8 with TRBJ2-7, with 8 positions matching TRBD1. The sequences come from PBMCs, collected after nivolumab (anti-PD-1) treatment. The sequence came from a person between 35 and 79 years old with oral cavity squamous cell carcinoma. The CDR3 loop is CASSPSTGVREQYF. CDR3 in DNA: TGTGCCAGCAGCCCATCGACAGGGGTGAGGGAGCAGTACTTC.